This TCR beta chain was sequenced during a study of blood T cell repertoires in COVID-19. The CDR3 runs to 16 residues. CDR1 and CDR2 (germline): MGHRA, YSYEKL. V gave up 5 bases and J gave up 6 bases; unmatched junction bases: 10. Assay used: immunoSEQ multiplex PCR; TCRdb lists only in-frame clones, some missing. Of a few hundred thousand clones listed, around 87% were seen once; the top ten hold 2% to 3%. The sequenced material came from peripheral blood. This receptor was taken from a woman aged 50 to 60 with acute or convalescent COVID-19. The chain links TRBV4-1 to TRBJ2-3; 11 bases line up with TRBD2. DNA of the CDR3: TGCGCCAGCAGCGGGTATAGCGGGAGGGCCCGTGATACGCAGTATTTT. Translating gives CASSGYSGRARDTQYF.